Shown below are 10 T cell receptor beta chains from a single sample sequenced in a study of blood T cell repertoires in COVID-19. Assay: immunoSEQ multiplex PCR; the TCRdb copy retains only in-frame clones and omits some. The data show fewer than 350,000 clones, approximately 85% seen once. The specimen sequenced was PBMCs or T cells enriched from blood (not recorded which). These receptors were collected from a man aged 30-40 years who had recovered from COVID-19.

For this clone: Different DNA sequences within this sample yield the same CDR3. The chain carries TRBV12-3 or TRBV12-4 and TRBJ1-1; 7 bases are shared with TRBD1. The CDR3 length is 13 residues. V dropped 4 bases and J dropped 5; count of bases not matched to a gene: 4. Here the CDR3 reads CASSSGGRTEAFF. As DNA, the CDR3 is TGTGCCAGCAGTTCAGGGGGGAGGACTGAAGCTTTCTTT.

V is TRBV5-1 and J is TRBJ2-7; 9 positions match TRBD1. Per the germline V gene, CDR1 is SGHRS and CDR2 is YFSETQ. The CDR3 is 13 amino acids. J gave up 3 bases and V 5 bases, and 3 bases lay outside the gene matches. DNA of the CDR3: TGCGCCAGCAGACAGGGGGCACTCTACGAGCAGTACTTC. Encoded protein: CASRQGALYEQYF.

The genes are TRBV10-3 and TRBJ1-2, with 10 bases lining up with TRBD1. V dropped 4 bases and J dropped 3; count of bases not matched to a gene: 2. The germline gives CDR1 ENHRY, CDR2 SYGVKD. This CDR3 contains 14 residues. As DNA, the CDR3 is TGTGCCATCAGTGGACAGGGGGCGTACTATGGCTACACCTTC. Its protein product is CAISGQGAYYGYTF.

The J gene is TRBJ2-1, the V gene TRBV9, with TRBD1 identical over 7 bases. This CDR3 spans 14 amino acids. The germline CDR1 and CDR2 sequences are SGDLS and YYNGEE. V was clipped by 0 bases and J by 6 bases; unmatched bases: 3. CDR3 bases: TGTGCCAGCAGCGTAGCTAGGGGGCCCAATGAGCAGTTCTTC. Amino acids: CASSVARGPNEQFF.

This clone appeared a single time. The chain links TRBV9 to TRBJ1-2, with D possibly matching TRBD1 (6 bases). The V gene's germline CDR1 is SGDLS and CDR2 YYNGEE. This CDR3 has 17 amino acids. V lost 0 bases, J lost 0 bases, and 15 bases lay in between. CDR3 loop: CASSVDDRRPTNYGYTF. Written as DNA, the CDR3 is TGTGCCAGCAGCGTAGATGACAGGAGACCTACTAACTATGGCTACACCTTC.

The rearrangement uses TRBV14 and TRBJ1-6; no clear D. Trimming took off 1 base at V and 4 bases at J, with 17 bases between the two ends. Germline V lookup: CDR1 SGHDN, CDR2 FVKESK. The CDR3 loop spans 18 amino acids. The CDR3 sequence is CASSQGIGIGGYNSPLHF. CDR3 nucleotides: TGTGCCAGCAGCCAAGGAATTGGAATAGGAGGATATAATTCACCCCTCCACTTT.

The J gene is TRBJ1-1, the V gene TRBV15; a weak D match, TRBD1 (6 bases). V lost 1 base to trimming and J lost 1 base, with 13 bases between them. The V gene's germline CDR1 is LNHNV and CDR2 YYDKDF (reference sequence). This CDR3 is built from 16 residues. In DNA, the CDR3 is TGTGCCACCAGCAGAGGAGATAACAGGGCGAACACTGAAGCTTTCTTT. Residues: CATSRGDNRANTEAFF.

The chain is built from TRBV5-1 and TRBJ2-2, with TRBD1 as a possible D gene (6 bases). V lost 2 bases to trimming and J lost 5 bases, with 16 bases between them. CDR1 and CDR2 from the germline V gene are SGHRS and YFSETQ. The CDR3 spans 16 residues. The DNA of the CDR3 is TGCGCCAGCAGCTTCGCCGGGCAGGGGTCGACCGGGGAGCTGTTTTTT. Translating gives CASSFAGQGSTGELFF.

V gene TRBV5-4 combines with J gene TRBJ2-7; D is perhaps TRBD2 (5 bases). In germline, CDR1 is SGHNT, CDR2 YYREEE (reference sequence). Trimming removed 4 bases from V and 4 bases from J, with 18 bases in between. This CDR3 comprises 15 residues. The chain's CDR3 is CASSPPPGKSYEQYF. The CDR3 DNA reads TGTGCCAGCAGCCCTCCGCCCGGGAAGTCGTACGAGCAGTACTTC.

The V call is TRBV6-1, the J call TRBJ1-2, with 10 bases lining up with TRBD1. Germline trimming cut 2 bases from V and 4 bases from J; bases unmatched to any gene: 4. Germline loops: CDR1 MNHNS, CDR2 SASEGT. The CDR3 consists of 15 residues. CDR3 protein: CASSEFRTGGYGYTF. The CDR3 DNA sequence: TGTGCCAGCAGTGAATTCAGGACAGGGGGCTATGGCTACACCTTC.